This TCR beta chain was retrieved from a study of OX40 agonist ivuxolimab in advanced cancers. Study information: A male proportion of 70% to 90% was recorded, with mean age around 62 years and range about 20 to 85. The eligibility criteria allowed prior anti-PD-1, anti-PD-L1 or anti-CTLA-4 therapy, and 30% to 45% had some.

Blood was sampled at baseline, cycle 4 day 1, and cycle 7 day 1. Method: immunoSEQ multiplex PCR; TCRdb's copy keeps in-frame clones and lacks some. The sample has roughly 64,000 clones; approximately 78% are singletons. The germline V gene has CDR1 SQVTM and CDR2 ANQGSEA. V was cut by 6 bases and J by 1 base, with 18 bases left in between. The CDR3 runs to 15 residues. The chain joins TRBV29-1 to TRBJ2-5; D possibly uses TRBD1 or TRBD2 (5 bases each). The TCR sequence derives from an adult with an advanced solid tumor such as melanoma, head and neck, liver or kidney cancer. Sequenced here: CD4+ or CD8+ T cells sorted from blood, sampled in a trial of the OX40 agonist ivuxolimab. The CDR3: CSVETLGVSQETQYF. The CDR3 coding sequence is TGCAGCGTGGAGACCTTGGGGGTCTCCCAAGAGACCCAGTACTTC.